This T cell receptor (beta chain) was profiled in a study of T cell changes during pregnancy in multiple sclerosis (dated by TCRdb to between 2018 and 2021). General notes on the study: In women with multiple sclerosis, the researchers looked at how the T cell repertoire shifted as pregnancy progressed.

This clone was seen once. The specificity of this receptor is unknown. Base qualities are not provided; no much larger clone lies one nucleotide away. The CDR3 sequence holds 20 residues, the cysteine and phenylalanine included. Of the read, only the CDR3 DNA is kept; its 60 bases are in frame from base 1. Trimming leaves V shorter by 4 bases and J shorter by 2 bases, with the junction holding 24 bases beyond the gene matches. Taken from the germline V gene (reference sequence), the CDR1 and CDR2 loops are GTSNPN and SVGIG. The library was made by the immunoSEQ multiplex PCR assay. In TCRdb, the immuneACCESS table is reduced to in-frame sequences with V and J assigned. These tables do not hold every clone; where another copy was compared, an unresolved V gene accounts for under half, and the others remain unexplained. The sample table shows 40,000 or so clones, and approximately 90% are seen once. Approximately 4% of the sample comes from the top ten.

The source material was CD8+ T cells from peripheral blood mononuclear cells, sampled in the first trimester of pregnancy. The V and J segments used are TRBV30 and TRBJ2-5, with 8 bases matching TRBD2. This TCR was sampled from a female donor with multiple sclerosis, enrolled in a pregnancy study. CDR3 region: CAWNSLGEGNSGVAQETQYF. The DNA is TGTGCCTGGAATAGCTTAGGTGAAGGGAATAGCGGGGTCGCTCAAGAGACCCAGTACTTC. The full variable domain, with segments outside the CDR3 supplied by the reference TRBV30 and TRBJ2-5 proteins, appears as SQTIHQWPATLVQPVGSPLSLECTVEGTSNPNLYWYRQAAGRGLQLLFYSVGIGQISSEVPQNLSASRPQDRQFILSSKKLLLSDSGFYLCAWNSLGEGNSGVAQETQYFGPGTRLLVL.